The rows below give T cell receptor beta chains drawn from one sample of a study of T cells after yellow fever vaccination. One entry per CDR3 protein, called by TCRdb with MiXCR from the 5' RACE reads. The sample yields some 220,000 distinct CDR3 sequences, approximately 3% seen once. Sequencing used CD4+ T cells sorted from PBMCs, obtained 10 days after the yellow fever booster vaccination. Receptors were obtained from a man younger than 35 who received the YFV17D yellow fever vaccine. CDR3s include the opening cysteine and the closing phenylalanine or tryptophan. D genes are given only for firm matches. A clone size is listed for some rows: how often the clone was seen (once, few, many), or a class if it is expanded.

V	D	size	J	CDR3	DNA
TRBV5-6	TRBD2	many	TRBJ2-5	CASSSTSGIETQYF	TGTGCCAGCAGCTCAACTAGCGGTATAGAGACCCAGTACTTC
TRBV3-1	NA	few	TRBJ2-2	CASSPWRGNTGELFF	TGTGCCAGCAGCCCGTGGAGGGGGAACACCGGGGAGCTGTTTTTT
TRBV20-1	NA	NA	TRBJ1-6	CSADDRRSSYNSPLHF	TGCAGTGCAGACGACAGGAGATCCTCCTATAATTCACCCCTCCACTTT
TRBV7-2	TRBD1	many	TRBJ2-1	CASSQDRATYNEQFF	TGTGCCAGCAGCCAAGACAGGGCTACGTACAATGAGCAGTTCTTC
TRBV28	NA	many	TRBJ2-2	CASSLKLLRRGSNTGELFF	TGTGCCAGCAGTCTGAAACTGCTCAGACGGGGCTCGAACACCGGGGAGCTGTTTTTT
TRBV7-3	TRBD1	many	TRBJ1-6	CASSSGPRGNYNSPLHF	TGTGCCAGCAGCTCCGGACCCAGGGGGAACTATAATTCACCCCTCCACTTT
TRBV5-1	NA	many	TRBJ2-5	CASSWTSPPETQYF	TGCGCCAGCAGCTGGACCTCCCCACCCGAGACCCAGTACTTC
TRBV4-3	NA	many	TRBJ1-1	CASSQDRHSTEAFF	TGCGCCAGCAGCCAAGATCGACACAGCACTGAAGCTTTCTTT
TRBV7-2	NA	many	TRBJ1-2	CASSLVGSPNGYTF	TGTGCCAGCAGCTTAGTGGGCAGCCCTAATGGCTACACCTTC
TRBV27	TRBD1	few	TRBJ2-3	CASSFDLQGRVTDTQYF	TGTGCCAGCAGTTTTGACCTACAGGGGCGGGTGACAGATACGCAGTATTTT
TRBV19	NA	few	TRBJ2-2	CASRDIPNTGELFF	TGTGCCAGTAGGGACATACCGAACACCGGGGAGCTGTTTTTT
TRBV12-3/TRBV12-4	TRBD2	many	TRBJ2-3	CASSRGLAVTDTQYF	TGTGCCAGCAGTAGGGGACTAGCGGTCACAGATACGCAGTATTTT
TRBV12-3/TRBV12-4	NA	many	TRBJ2-3	CASRQTVSTDTQYF	TGTGCCAGCAGGCAGACCGTTAGCACAGATACGCAGTATTTT
TRBV7-9	NA	many	TRBJ1-1	CASSFGGGGTEAFF	TGTGCCAGCAGCTTTGGGGGTGGAGGCACTGAAGCTTTCTTT